These 24 T cell receptor delta chains were sequenced from one sample in a study of gamma delta lymphoproliferative disorders and STAT genes. The receptor sequences were amplified from genomic DNA of peripheral blood mononuclear cells. With CATT, TCRdb re-called clones from the multiplex PCR reads. The data show 3,100 or so delta-chain clones, around 1% seen once. The material sequenced was blood. Receptor source: a human donor in good health.

This clone was counted a few times. It is likely a read error: a sequence one base away is far more abundant. Other DNA sequences of this sample code for an identical CDR3. V is TRDV2 and J is TRDJ1, with TRDD3 as a possible D gene (6 bases). Germline V gene data show CDR1 as GEAIGNYY and CDR2 as EKD. The V end was cut by 1 base, the J end by 0 bases, with 26 bases between. The CDR3 consists of 20 residues. The CDR3 region has the DNA TGTGCCTGTGACACTGTGGGAATGAACGCTGGGGTTCCGTACACCGATAAACTCATCTTT. Protein sequence: CACDTVGMNAGVPYTDKLIF.

Concerning this clone: This is likely an artifact of a read error, given a far larger clone one base away. Other DNA sequences from this sample encode an identical CDR3 as well. The chain links TRDV2 to TRDJ3, with 12 bases lining up with TRDD3. From germline, CDR1 is GEAIGNYY and CDR2 EKD. The V gene end was trimmed by 3 bases and the J gene end by 2 bases; junction bases not matched to a gene: 13. The CDR3 is 21 residues long. DNA for the CDR3: TGTGCCTGTGACTTGGTTGAACTGGGGGATACTACAGCCTGGGACACCCGACAGATGTTTTTC. Protein: CACDLVELGDTTAWDTRQMFF.

This clone has just a few counts. The TCRdb record carries a much larger clone's protein, which differs from this DNA's translation at residue 14; a read error is the likely cause, and the protein listed here is the DNA translation. The V gene is TRDV2, the J gene TRDJ1, with TRDD3 matching over 12 bases. CDR1 and CDR2 (germline): GEAIGNYY, EKD. The CDR3 spans 21 residues. V lost 3 bases to trimming and J lost 3 bases; unmatched junction nucleotides: 22. This CDR3 reads CACDPMRTGGYRAHEPDKLIF. DNA of the CDR3: TGTGCCTGTGACCCTATGCGTACTGGGGGATACAGGGCTCACGAACCCGATAAACTCATCTTT.

No V gene was called, though TRDJ1 was called as the J gene; TRDD3, the table's D call, lacks a check against the DNA. The CDR3 is 15 residues long. CDR3 sequence (DNA): TGTGCTCTAGTACAGTACTGGGTCCCCGGGTCTAAACTCATCTTT. Protein product: CALVQYWVPGSKLIF.

Notes on this clone: This DNA's translation and the protein TCRdb lists, from a much larger clone, do not match at residue 11, likely due to a read error; the protein shown is translated from the DNA. This chain links TRDV2 with TRDJ3; 9 bases are a match to TRDD3. With 1 base clipped from V and 0 bases from J, the junction kept 12 bases outside the gene matches. CDR3 length: 21 residues. Germline V gives CDR1 GEAIGNYY, CDR2 EKD. DNA for the CDR3: TGTGCCTGTGACACAATAGCCGGGGATACGCAAAGCTCCTGGGACACCCGACAGATGTTTTTC. The encoded protein is CACDTIAGDTQSSWDTRQMFF.

Notes on this clone: The amino acid sequence in TCRdb belongs to a much larger clone and departs from this DNA's translation at residue 12, likely a sequencing read error; the sequence shown is translated from the DNA. This chain uses TRDV2 with TRDJ3; 10 nucleotides agree with TRDD3. The CDR3 has 19 residues. Looked up from germline, CDR1 is GEAIGNYY and CDR2 is EKD. CDR3 sequence: CACDTPTGGFSRDTRQMFF. The CDR3 bases are TGTGCCTGTGACACCCCTACTGGGGGATTCTCCCGGGACACCCGACAGATGTTTTTC.

This clone showed up just a few times. The TCRdb record carries a much larger clone's protein, which differs from this DNA's translation at residue 6; a read error is the likely cause, and the protein listed here is the DNA translation. The rearrangement uses TRDV2 and TRDJ1; D might be TRDD3 (6 bases). Germline V lookup: CDR1 GEAIGNYY, CDR2 EKD. The germline V and J ends were trimmed by 0 bases and 0 bases, with 16 bases remaining between them. CDR3 length: 17 amino acids. CDR3 sequence (DNA): TGTGCCTGTGACACCATCTGGGGACCCTCCGACACCGATAAACTCATCTTT. The encoded protein is CACDTIWGPSDTDKLIF.

This clone appeared a few times. A read error likely explains why the TCRdb protein, taken from a much larger clone, differs from this DNA's translation at residue 5; the protein shown is translated from the DNA. This sequence joins TRDV2 and TRDJ1; perhaps TRDD3 as D (6 bases). The CDR3 runs to 17 residues. Per the germline V gene, CDR1 is GEAIGNYY and CDR2 is EKD. The V end lost 3 bases, the J end lost 0 bases, and 19 bases lay between the germline ends. CDR3 in amino acids: CACDSVMGGRYTDKLIF. The CDR3 DNA follows: TGTGCCTGTGACTCGGTTATGGGGGGTCGGTACACCGATAAACTCATCTTT.

This clone counts as medium-sized (0.01 to 0.1%). Other nucleotide sequences from this sample produce the same CDR3. The V gene is TRDV1, the J gene TRDJ1; 13 nucleotides match TRDD3. Trimming removed 1 base from V and 1 base from J; junction bases left unmatched: 24. This CDR3 contains 24 residues. Germline-derived CDR1 and CDR2 are TSWWSYY and QGS. CDR3 amino acids: CALGEPSLPTIRTGGYAGTDKLIF. CDR3 sequence (DNA): TGTGCTCTTGGGGAACCCAGCCTTCCTACCATTCGAACTGGGGGATACGCAGGCACCGATAAACTCATCTTT.

This clone was observed a few times. A far larger clone differs by one base, so this is likely a read error. In the same sample, other DNA sequences code for this CDR3. The chain carries TRDV2 and TRDJ1, with unresolved D. CDR3 length: 16 amino acids. Germline assignment: CDR1 GEAIGNYY and CDR2 EKD. Written as DNA, the CDR3 is TGTGCCTGCGACACCCTAACCAACCGACCGGCCGATAAACTCATCTTT. Translated, it gives CACDTLTNRPADKLIF.

This clone was seen a few times. A read error likely explains why the TCRdb protein, taken from a much larger clone, differs from this DNA's translation at residue 10; the protein shown is translated from the DNA. This sequence joins TRDV2 and TRDJ1; D gene unclear. V was cut by 0 bases and J by 4 bases, with 20 bases left in between. The germline V gene has CDR1 GEAIGNYY and CDR2 EKD. This CDR3 region has 17 residues. This CDR3 reads CACDTVEAQEGHDKLIF. The DNA of the CDR3 is TGTGCCTGTGACACCGTAGAAGCCCAAGAGGGTCACGATAAACTCATCTTT.

This clone came up a few times. This sequence is one base from a far larger clone and is likely a read error. V is TRDV2 and J is TRDJ1; TRDD2 is a possible D gene (6 bases). The length of the CDR3 is 22 residues. The ends were cut back, 4 bases at V and 2 bases at J, with 37 bases in the middle. CDR1 GEAIGNYY and CDR2 EKD come from the germline V gene. CDR3 sequence: CACDTPPTRGAQPSDLTDKLIF. In DNA form, the CDR3 reads TGTGCCTGTGATACCCCTCCTACTCGGGGAGCTCAACCCTCAGATTTGACCGATAAACTCATCTTT.

Judged by abundance, this clone is medium-sized. The rearrangement uses TRDV2 and TRDJ1; 8 positions agree with TRDD3. The CDR3 covers 18 residues. CDR1 is GEAIGNYY, CDR2 EKD, per germline. Trimming at V came to 0 bases and at J to 1 base, leaving 12 bases not matched to a gene. The CDR3 nucleotides read TGTGCCTGTGACACCGTCTGGGGGACCCGCCCCCCCACCGATAAACTCATCTTT. Residues: CACDTVWGTRPPTDKLIF.

This clone was detected a few times. Only one base separates this from a far larger clonotype, so it likely reflects a read error. Other DNA sequences in the same sample also yield this CDR3. This chain uses TRDV2 with TRDJ3, with 10 bases aligning to TRDD3. The CDR3 is 19 residues long. Germline loops: CDR1 GEAIGNYY, CDR2 EKD. The CDR3 coding sequence is TGTGCCTGCGACACCGCTTGGGGGGATACGGGCTGGGACACCCGACAGATGTTTTTC. The encoded protein is CACDTAWGDTGWDTRQMFF.

This clone was seen only a few times. This is likely an artifact of a read error, given a far larger clone one base away. This CDR3 is also generated by other DNA sequences in the sample. The CDR3, as DNA: TGTGCCTGTGACACCGTGGGGGATAGAGCCGATAAACTCATCTTT. Its protein is CACDTVGDRADKLIF. This chain links TRDV2 with TRDJ1; 9 nucleotides line up with TRDD3. Germline CDR1 is GEAIGNYY and CDR2 is EKD. J was trimmed by 3 bases and V by 0 bases; bases with no gene match: 4. This CDR3 spans 15 amino acids.

On this clone itself: With a far larger clone one base away, a read error is the likely cause. The sample contains more than one DNA sequence encoding this CDR3. This chain links TRDV1 with TRDJ1, with 7 bases identical to TRDD3. Germline V gene lookup returns CDR1 TSWWSYY and CDR2 QGS. The CDR3 is made up of 21 amino acids. The CDR3 region has the DNA TGTGCTCTTGGGGAATCTCTCGTTCGGTGGGGGACTATAAACTACACCGATAAGCTCATCTTT. Translated: CALGESLVRWGTINYTDKLIF.

Remarks on this clone: A far larger clone differs by one base, so this is likely a read error. Other DNA sequences of this sample code for an identical CDR3. V and J are TRDV2 and TRDJ1; 7 nucleotides align to TRDD3. The CDR3 totals 18 residues. J was trimmed by 7 bases and V by 3 bases; bases with no gene match: 22. Germline CDR1 GEAIGNYY, CDR2 EKD. The CDR3 reads CACDRLSPGGGLYGKLIF. The CDR3 nucleotides are TGTGCCTGTGACCGTCTTTCCCCGGGAGGGGGATTATACGGTAAACTCATCTTT.

Notes on this clone: The TCRdb protein comes from a much larger clone and disagrees with this DNA's translation at residue 4, likely due to a read error; the protein given here is derived from the DNA. V and J are TRDV2 and TRDJ1, with a possible D match to TRDD3 (6 bases). The CDR3 contains 16 residues. The germline CDR1 and CDR2 sequences are GEAIGNYY and EKD. The CDR3 DNA reads as TGTGCCTGTGGCACCGTTGGTGGGGGCCTCACCGATAAACTCATCTTT. Amino acid sequence: CACGTVGGGLTDKLIF.

The sample holds a few counts of this clone. The TCRdb protein, from a much larger clone, departs from this DNA's translation at residue 5, likely by read error; the protein shown derives from the DNA. The rearrangement joins TRDV2 to TRDJ1; TRDD3 aligns across 8 bases. After removal of 3 bases from V and 2 bases from J, the junction contained 10 bases not matched to a gene. The germline gives CDR1 GEAIGNYY, CDR2 EKD. The length of the CDR3 is 16 residues. The CDR3 DNA reads as TGTGCCTGTGACCTCCTACCGGACTGGGGGACCGATAAACTCATCTTT. This gives the protein CACDLLPDWGTDKLIF.

With regard to this clone: The TCRdb record carries a much larger clone's protein, which differs from this DNA's translation at residue 4; a read error is the likely cause, and the protein listed here is the DNA translation. CDR3 loop: CACGTVGGYAETDKLIF. CDR3 DNA: TGTGCCTGTGGCACCGTTGGGGGATACGCGGAGACCGATAAACTCATCTTT. The chain couples TRDV2 to TRDJ1, with 11 nucleotides matching TRDD3. Germline V lookup: CDR1 GEAIGNYY, CDR2 EKD. The CDR3 has 17 residues.

Relative to its sample, this clone is medium-sized (0.01 to 0.1%). Different DNA sequences within this sample yield the same CDR3. The chain carries TRDV1 and TRDJ1; D possibly corresponds to TRDD2 (9 bases). The V gene's germline CDR1 is TSWWSYY and CDR2 QGS. The length of the CDR3 is 25 residues. The V and J ends lost 0 bases and 0 bases respectively, with 38 bases between them. CDR3 region: CALGELSFLRILLGGPLLYTDKLIF. CDR3 coding DNA: TGTGCTCTTGGGGAACTATCCTTCCTACGAATTTTACTGGGGGGCCCTCTCTTGTACACCGATAAACTCATCTTT.

This clone turned up a few times. TCRdb has a much larger clone's protein, which differs at residue 16 from the translation of this DNA, likely because of a read error; what is shown is the protein translated from the DNA. This rearrangement joins TRDV2 to TRDJ1; the D is unclear. The CDR3 has 18 amino acids. Per the germline V gene, CDR1 is GEAIGNYY and CDR2 is EKD. CDR3 amino acids: CACDTLPGGQKVADKFIF. In DNA form, the CDR3 reads TGTGCCTGTGACACCCTGCCGGGTGGGCAGAAAGTGGCCGATAAATTCATCTTT.

This clone qualifies as medium-sized (0.01 to 0.1%). The chain is built from TRDV2 and TRDJ1, with 8 bases matching TRDD3. The CDR3 has 17 residues. Trimming removed 1 base from V and 3 bases from J; junction bases left unmatched: 12. CDR1 is GEAIGNYY and CDR2 is EKD in the germline V gene. CDR3 DNA: TGTGCCTGTGACACGCTGGGGGAGATCCCCCAAGCCGATAAACTCATCTTT. Translating it yields CACDTLGEIPQADKLIF.

With respect to this clone: The mismatch at residue 3 between this DNA's translation and the TCRdb protein of a much larger clone likely reflects a read error; the protein shown is translated from the DNA. The rearrangement joins TRDV2 to TRDJ1; 12 bases fit TRDD3. The germline V gene has CDR1 GEAIGNYY and CDR2 EKD. The CDR3 runs 15 residues. This CDR3 is CARDPLGDTPGELIF. CDR3 DNA sequence: TGTGCCCGTGACCCCCTGGGGGATACGCCAGGGGAACTCATCTTT.